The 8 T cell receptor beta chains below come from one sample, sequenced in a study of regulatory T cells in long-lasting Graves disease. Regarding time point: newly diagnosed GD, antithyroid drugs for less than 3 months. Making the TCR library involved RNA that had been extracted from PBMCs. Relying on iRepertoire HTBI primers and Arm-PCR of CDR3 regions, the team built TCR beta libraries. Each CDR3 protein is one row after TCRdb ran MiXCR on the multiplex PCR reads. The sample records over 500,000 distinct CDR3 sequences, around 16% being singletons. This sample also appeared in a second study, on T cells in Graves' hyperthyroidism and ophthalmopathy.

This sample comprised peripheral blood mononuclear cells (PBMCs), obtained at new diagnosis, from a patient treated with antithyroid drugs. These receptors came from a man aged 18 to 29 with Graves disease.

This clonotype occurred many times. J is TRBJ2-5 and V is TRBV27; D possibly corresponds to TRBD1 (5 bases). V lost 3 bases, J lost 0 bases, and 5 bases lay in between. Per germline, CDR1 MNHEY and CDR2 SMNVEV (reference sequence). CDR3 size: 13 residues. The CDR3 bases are TGTGCCAGCAGTTTGACAGACCAAGAGACCCAGTACTTC. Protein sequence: CASSLTDQETQYF.

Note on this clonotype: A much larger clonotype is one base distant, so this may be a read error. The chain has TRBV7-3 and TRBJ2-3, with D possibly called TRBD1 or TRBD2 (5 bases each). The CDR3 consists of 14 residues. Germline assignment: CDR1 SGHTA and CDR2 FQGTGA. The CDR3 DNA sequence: TGTGCCAGCGGGGACCTAAGTTCCACAAATACGCAGTATTTT. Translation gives CASGDLSSTNTQYF. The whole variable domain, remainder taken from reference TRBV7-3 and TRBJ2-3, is GAGVSQTPSNKVTEKGKYVELRCDPISGHTALYWYRQSLGQGPEFLIYFQGTGAADDSGLPNDRFFAVRPEGSVSTLKIQRTERGDSAVYLCASGDLSSTNTQYFGPGTRLTVL.

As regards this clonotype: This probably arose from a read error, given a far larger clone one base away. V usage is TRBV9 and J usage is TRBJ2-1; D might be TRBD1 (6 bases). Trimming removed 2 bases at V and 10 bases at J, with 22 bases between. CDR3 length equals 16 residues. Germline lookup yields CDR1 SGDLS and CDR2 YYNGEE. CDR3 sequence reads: CASSVTWGLLLYEQFF. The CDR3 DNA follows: TGTGCCAGCAGCGTCACTTGGGGGCTTCTTCTATACGAGCAGTTCTTC.

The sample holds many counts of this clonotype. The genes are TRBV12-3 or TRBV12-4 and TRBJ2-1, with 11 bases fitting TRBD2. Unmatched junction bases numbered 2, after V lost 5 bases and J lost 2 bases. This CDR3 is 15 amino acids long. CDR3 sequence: CASSPTSGAYNEQFF. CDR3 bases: TGTGCCAGCAGTCCGACTAGCGGGGCCTACAATGAGCAGTTCTTC.

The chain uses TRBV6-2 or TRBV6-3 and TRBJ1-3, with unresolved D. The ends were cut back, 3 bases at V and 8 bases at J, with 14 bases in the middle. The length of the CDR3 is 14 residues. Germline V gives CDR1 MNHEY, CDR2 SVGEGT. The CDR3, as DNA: TGTGCCAGCAGTTATGGGAGGGTAGGAGACACCATATATTTT. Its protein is CASSYGRVGDTIYF.

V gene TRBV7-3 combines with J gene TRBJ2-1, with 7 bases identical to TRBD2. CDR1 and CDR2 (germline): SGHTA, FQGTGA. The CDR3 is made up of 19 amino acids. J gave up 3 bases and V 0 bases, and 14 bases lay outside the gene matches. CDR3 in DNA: TGTGCCAGCAGCTTAACGTTTCGAATCGCGGGAGCTGGCTACAATGAGCAGTTCTTC. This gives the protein CASSLTFRIAGAGYNEQFF.

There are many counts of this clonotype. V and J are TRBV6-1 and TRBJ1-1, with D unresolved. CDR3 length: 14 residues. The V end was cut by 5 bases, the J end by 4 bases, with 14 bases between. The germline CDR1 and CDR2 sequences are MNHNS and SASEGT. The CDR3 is CASSQGRRGTEAFF. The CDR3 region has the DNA TGTGCCAGCAGTCAAGGACGAAGAGGCACTGAAGCTTTCTTT.

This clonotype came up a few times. The CDR3 coding sequence is TGTGCCAGCAGCTTGGTAGGGGAAGGCGGGGAGCTGTTTTTT. This sequence encodes CASSLVGEGGELFF. The V and J genes are TRBV7-3 and TRBJ2-2; tentative D call: TRBD1 (5 bases). The CDR3 extends over 14 amino acids. From germline, CDR1 is SGHTA and CDR2 FQGTGA. The V gene lost 3 bases and the J gene lost 7 bases, with 12 bases spanning the gap.